This T cell receptor (beta chain) derives from a study of T cell responses to AZD1222 COVID-19 vaccine. Produced via immunoSEQ multiplex PCR; TCRdb's table is partial and in-frame only. This sample has 100,000 to 150,000 clones; 75% to 95% occur once, and the top ten carry around 7.8%. Germline V gives CDR1 PRHDT, CDR2 FYEKMQ (reference sequence). The CDR3 runs to 17 residues. V lost 0 bases and J 0 bases, leaving 9 bases between the germline ends. The rearrangement uses TRBV13 and TRBJ2-6; no firm D call. The sequence was obtained from an adult in good health. This sample comprised peripheral blood, obtained on day 0 of AZD1222 vaccination. CDR3: CASSLGTSSSGANVLTF. For the CDR3, the DNA is TGTGCCAGCAGCTTAGGGACTTCGAGCTCTGGGGCCAACGTCCTGACTTTC.